This T cell receptor beta chain derives from a study of CD4+ T cells in melanoma. Turning to this clone: Antigen: not known.

Clones were read by immunoSEQ multiplex PCR, and TCRdb kept only the in-frame ones, dropping some. The sample includes some 150,000 clones, around 90% seen only once; the top ten take about 1.5%. Whole-study results and caveats: A reported correlation linked neoantigen-specific CD4+ T cells to CD8+, macrophage and B cell function.

The CDR3 sequence is 14 residues long. V was trimmed by 3 bases and J by 0 bases, leaving 6 bases between them. In germline, CDR1 is ENHRY, CDR2 SYGVKD. The chain combines TRBV10-3 with TRBJ2-1, with D uncertain. This clonotype originated in a human donor with melanoma. The CDR3 loop reads CAISDGFSYNEQFF. As DNA, the CDR3 is TGTGCCATCAGTGATGGATTCTCCTACAATGAGCAGTTCTTC.